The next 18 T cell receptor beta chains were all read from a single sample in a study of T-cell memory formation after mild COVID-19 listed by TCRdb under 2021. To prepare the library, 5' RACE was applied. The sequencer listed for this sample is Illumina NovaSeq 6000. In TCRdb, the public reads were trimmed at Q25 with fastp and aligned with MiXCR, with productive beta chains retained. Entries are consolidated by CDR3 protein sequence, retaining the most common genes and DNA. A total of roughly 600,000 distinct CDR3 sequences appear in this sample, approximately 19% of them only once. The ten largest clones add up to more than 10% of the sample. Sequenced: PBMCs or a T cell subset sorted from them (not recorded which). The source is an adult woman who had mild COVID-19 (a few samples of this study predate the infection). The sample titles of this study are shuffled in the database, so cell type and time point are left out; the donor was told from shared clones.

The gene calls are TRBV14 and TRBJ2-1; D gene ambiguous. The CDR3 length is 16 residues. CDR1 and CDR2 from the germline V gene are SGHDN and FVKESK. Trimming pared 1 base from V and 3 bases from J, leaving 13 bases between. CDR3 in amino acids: CASSQVFGGYYNEQFF. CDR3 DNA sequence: TGTGCCAGCAGCCAAGTTTTCGGTGGATACTACAATGAGCAGTTCTTC.

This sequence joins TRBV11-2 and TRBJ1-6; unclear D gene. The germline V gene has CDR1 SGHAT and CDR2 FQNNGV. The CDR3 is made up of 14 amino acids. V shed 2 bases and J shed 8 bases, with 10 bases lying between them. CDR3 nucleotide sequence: TGTGCCAGCAGCTTAAGTCCCATAGATTCACCCCTCCACTTT. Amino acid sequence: CASSLSPIDSPLHF.

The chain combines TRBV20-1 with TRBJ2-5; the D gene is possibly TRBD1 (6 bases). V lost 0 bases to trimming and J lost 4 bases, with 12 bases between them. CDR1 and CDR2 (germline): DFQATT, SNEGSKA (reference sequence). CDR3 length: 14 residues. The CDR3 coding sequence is TGCAGTGCTAGAGAGAGGGGGAAAGGAGAGACCCAGTACTTC. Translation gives CSARERGKGETQYF.

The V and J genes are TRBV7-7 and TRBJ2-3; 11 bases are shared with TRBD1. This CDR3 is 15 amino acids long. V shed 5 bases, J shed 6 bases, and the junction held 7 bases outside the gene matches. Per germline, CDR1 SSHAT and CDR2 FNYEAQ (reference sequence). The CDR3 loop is CASSPGTGGPDTQYF. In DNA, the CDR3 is TGTGCCAGCAGCCCCGGGACAGGGGGTCCCGATACGCAGTATTTT.

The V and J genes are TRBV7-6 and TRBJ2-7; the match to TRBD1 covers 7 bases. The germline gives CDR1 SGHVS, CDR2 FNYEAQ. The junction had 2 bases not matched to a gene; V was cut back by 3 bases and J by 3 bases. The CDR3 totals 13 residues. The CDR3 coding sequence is TGTGCCAGCAGCTTGCAGGGGGACTACGAGCAGTACTTC. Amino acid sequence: CASSLQGDYEQYF.

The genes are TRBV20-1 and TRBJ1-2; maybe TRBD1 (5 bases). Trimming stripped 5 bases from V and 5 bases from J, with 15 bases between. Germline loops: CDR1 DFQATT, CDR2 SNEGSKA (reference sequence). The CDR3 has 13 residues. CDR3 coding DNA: TGCAGTGCTGCCCAGGGAATACTATATGGCTACACCTTC. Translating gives CSAAQGILYGYTF.

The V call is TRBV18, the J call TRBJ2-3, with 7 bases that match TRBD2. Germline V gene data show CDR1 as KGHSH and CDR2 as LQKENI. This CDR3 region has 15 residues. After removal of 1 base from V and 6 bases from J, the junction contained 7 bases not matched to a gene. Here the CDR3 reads CASSPRREPADTQYF. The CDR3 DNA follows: TGTGCCAGCTCACCACGGCGGGAGCCCGCCGATACGCAGTATTTT.

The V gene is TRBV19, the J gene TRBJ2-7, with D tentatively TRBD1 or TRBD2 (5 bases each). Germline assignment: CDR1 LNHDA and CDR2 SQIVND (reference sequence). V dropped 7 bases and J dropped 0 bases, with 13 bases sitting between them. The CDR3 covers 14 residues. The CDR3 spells CASTTTGASYEQYF. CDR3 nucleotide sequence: TGTGCCAGTACGACAACCGGGGCCTCCTACGAGCAGTACTTC.

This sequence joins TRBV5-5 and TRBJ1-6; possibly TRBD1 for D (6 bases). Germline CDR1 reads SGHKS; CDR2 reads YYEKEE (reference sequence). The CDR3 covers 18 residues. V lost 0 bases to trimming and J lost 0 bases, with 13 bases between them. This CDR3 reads CASSLAGGPTSYNSPLHF. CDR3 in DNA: TGTGCCAGCAGCTTGGCGGGGGGGCCCACCTCCTATAATTCACCCCTCCACTTT. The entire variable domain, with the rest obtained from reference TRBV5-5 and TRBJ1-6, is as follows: DAGVTQSPTHLIKTRGQQVTLRCSPISGHKSVSWYQQVLGQGPQFIFQYYEKEERGRGNFPDRFSARQFPNYSSELNVNALLLGDSALYLCASSLAGGPTSYNSPLHFGNGTRLTVT.

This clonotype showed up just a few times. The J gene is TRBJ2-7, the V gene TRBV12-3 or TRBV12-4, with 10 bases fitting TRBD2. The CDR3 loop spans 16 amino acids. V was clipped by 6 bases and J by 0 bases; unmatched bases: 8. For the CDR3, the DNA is TGTGCCAGCAGCTCTGGACTAGCGGTTCCCTCCTACGAGCAGTACTTC. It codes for CASSSGLAVPSYEQYF.

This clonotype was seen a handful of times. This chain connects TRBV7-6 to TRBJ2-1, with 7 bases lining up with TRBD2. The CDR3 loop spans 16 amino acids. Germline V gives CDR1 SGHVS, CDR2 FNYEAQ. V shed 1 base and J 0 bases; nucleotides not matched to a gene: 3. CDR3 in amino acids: CASSLEGGSSYNEQFF. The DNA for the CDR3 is TGTGCCAGCAGCTTAGAAGGCGGGAGCTCCTACAATGAGCAGTTCTTC.

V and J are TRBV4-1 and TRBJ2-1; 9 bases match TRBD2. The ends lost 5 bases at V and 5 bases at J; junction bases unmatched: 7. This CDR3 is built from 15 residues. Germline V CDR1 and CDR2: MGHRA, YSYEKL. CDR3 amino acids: CASSSAGGPDNEQFF. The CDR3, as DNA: TGCGCCAGCAGCTCAGCGGGGGGCCCAGACAATGAGCAGTTCTTC.

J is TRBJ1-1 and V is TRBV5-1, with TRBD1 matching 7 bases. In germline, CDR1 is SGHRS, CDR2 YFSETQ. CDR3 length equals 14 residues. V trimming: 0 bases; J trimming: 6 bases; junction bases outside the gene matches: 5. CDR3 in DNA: TGCGCCAGCAGCTTGGGGCAGGGGGAAGCTGAAGCTTTCTTT. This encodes CASSLGQGEAEAFF.

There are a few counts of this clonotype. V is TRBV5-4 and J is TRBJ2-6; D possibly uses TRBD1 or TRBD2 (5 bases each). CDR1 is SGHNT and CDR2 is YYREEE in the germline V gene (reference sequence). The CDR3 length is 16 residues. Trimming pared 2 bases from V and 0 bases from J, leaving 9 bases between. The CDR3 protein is CASSLSGGSGANVLTF. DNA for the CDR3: TGTGCCAGCAGCTTATCTGGGGGCTCTGGGGCCAACGTCCTGACTTTC.

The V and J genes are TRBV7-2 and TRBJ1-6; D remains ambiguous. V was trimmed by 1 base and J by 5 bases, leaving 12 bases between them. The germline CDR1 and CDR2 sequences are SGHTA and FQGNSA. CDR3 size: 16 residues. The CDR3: CASSLGRVMNNSPLHF. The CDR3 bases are TGTGCCAGCAGCTTAGGACGGGTGATGAATAATTCACCCCTCCACTTT.

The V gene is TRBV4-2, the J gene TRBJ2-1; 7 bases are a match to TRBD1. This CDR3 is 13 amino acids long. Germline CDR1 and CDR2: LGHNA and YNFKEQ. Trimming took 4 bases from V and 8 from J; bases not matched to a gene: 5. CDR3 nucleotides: TGTGCCAGCAGCCTCGACAGGGTCGATGAGCAGTTCTTC. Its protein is CASSLDRVDEQFF.

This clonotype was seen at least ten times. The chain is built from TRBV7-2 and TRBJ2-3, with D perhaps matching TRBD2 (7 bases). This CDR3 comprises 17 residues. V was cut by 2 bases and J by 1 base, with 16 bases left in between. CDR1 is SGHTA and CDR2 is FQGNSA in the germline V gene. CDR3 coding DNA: TGTGCCAGCAGCTTATTGCCCCGGGGGGCGCGCACAGATACGCAGTATTTT. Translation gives CASSLLPRGARTDTQYF.

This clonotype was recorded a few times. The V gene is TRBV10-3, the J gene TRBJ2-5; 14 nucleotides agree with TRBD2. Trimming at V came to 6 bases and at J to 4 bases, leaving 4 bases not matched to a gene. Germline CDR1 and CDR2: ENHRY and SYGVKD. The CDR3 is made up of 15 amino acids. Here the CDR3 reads CAIRMGLAGVETQYF. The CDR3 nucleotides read TGTGCCATCAGGATGGGACTAGCGGGAGTAGAGACCCAGTACTTC.